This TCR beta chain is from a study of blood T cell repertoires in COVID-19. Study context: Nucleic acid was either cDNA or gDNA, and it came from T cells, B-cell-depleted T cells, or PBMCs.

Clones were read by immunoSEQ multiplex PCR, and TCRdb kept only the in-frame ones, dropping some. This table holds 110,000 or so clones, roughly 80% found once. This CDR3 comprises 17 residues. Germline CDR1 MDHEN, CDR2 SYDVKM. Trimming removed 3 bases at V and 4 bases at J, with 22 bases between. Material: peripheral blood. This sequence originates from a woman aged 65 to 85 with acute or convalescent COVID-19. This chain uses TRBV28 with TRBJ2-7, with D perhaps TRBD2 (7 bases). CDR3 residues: CASSLTGGFGSRYEQYF. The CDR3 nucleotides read TGTGCCAGCAGTTTGACGGGGGGCTTTGGAAGTAGATACGAGCAGTACTTC.